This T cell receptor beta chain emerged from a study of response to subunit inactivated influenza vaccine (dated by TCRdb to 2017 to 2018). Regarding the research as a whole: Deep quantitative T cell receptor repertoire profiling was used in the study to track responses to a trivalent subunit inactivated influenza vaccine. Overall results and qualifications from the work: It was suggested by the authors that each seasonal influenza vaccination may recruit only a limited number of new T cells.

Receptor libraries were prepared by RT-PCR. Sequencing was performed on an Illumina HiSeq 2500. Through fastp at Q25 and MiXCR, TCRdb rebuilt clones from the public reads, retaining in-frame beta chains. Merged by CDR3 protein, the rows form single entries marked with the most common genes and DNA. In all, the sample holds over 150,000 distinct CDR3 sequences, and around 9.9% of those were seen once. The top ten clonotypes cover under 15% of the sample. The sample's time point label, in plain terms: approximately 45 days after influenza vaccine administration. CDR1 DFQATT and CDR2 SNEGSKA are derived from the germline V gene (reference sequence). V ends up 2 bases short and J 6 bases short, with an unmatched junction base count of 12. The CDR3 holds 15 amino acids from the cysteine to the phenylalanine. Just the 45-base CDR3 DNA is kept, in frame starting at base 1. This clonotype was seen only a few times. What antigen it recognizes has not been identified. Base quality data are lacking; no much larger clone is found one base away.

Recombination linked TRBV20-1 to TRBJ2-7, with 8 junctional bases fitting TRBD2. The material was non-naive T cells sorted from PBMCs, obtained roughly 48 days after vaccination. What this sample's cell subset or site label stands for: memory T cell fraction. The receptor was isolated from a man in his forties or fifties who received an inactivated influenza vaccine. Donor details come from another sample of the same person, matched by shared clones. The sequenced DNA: TGCAGTGCTAGAATGTTTGGACTAGCAGACTCCGAGCAGTACTTC. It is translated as CSARMFGLADSEQYF.